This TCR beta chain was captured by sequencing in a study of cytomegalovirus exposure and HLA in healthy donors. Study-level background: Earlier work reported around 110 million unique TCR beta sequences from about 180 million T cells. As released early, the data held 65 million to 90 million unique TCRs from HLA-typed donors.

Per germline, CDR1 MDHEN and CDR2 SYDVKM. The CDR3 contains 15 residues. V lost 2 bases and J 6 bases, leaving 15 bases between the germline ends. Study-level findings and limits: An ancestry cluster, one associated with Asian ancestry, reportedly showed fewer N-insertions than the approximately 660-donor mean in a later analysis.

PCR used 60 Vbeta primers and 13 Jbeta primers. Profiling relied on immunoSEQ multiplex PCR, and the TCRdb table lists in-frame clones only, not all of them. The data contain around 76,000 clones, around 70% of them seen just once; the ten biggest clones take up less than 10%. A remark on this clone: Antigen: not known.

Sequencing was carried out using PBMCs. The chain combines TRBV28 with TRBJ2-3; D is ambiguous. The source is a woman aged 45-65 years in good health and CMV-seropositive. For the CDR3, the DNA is TGTGCCAGCAGTTTACCGCGGAGCGAGGTGGATACGCAGTATTTT. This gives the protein CASSLPRSEVDTQYF.